What follows are 25 T cell receptor beta chains derived from one specimen sequenced in a study of PD-1 blockade in classical Hodgkin lymphoma. This table comes from immunoSEQ multiplex PCR, and its TCRdb copy is limited to in-frame clones, with some not included. The sample shows 4,000 to 5,000 clones, approximately 87% of them seen only once. Each patient relapsed following autologous stem cell transplantation, and prior brentuximab vedotin exposure differed. Thawed PBMCs underwent magnetic negative selection to yield purified CD4+ T cells. Sequencing used CD4+ T cells from blood, obtained at baseline. These receptors originate from a human donor with classical Hodgkin lymphoma.

The V call is TRBV2, the J call TRBJ2-7; possibly TRBD1 for D (8 bases). Trimming removed 6 bases at V and 2 bases at J, with 14 bases between. Germline V gene lookup returns CDR1 SNHLY and CDR2 FYNNEI. The CDR3 contains 14 residues. CDR3 nucleotides: TGTGCCAGCAGGTATACAGGGGGGGCCTACGAGCAGTACTTC. As protein: CASRYTGGAYEQYF.

The rearrangement links TRBV6-4 to TRBJ1-1, with 8 bases identical to TRBD1. There are 14 residues in the CDR3. V was clipped by 6 bases and J by 1 base; unmatched bases: 4. Germline values: CDR1 MRHNA, CDR2 SNTAGT. CDR3 bases: TGTGCCAGCAGGCCGGGACAGGAGAACACTGAAGCTTTCTTT. It codes for CASRPGQENTEAFF.

The rearrangement uses TRBV29-1 and TRBJ2-7; D unresolved. Germline CDR1 is SQVTM and CDR2 is ANQGSEA. The CDR3 has 9 amino acids. The V end was cut by 2 bases, the J end by 6 bases, with 2 bases between. The CDR3 loop reads CSVECEQYF. The CDR3 DNA follows: TGCAGCGTTGAATGCGAGCAGTACTTC.

This clone was detected a few times. CDR3 bases: TGTGCCCGAGACCGCGCTTTAGGGAGGGGCGCCAACTATGGCTACACCTTC. It specifies CARDRALGRGANYGYTF. The chain has TRBV30 and TRBJ1-2; TRBD1 is a possible D gene (5 bases). The V and J ends lost 8 bases and 2 bases respectively, with 27 bases between them. The CDR3 totals 17 residues. Per the germline V gene, CDR1 is GTSNPN and CDR2 is SVGIG (reference sequence).

The chain has TRBV6-6 and TRBJ2-2; D unclear. The CDR3 has 16 amino acids. The V gene's germline CDR1 is MNHNY and CDR2 SVGAGI (reference sequence). Deletions cut 1 base from V and 2 bases from J, with 11 bases between. CDR3 coding DNA: TGTGCCAGCAGTTACTGGGAAGGGTCAAACACCGGGGAGCTGTTTTTT. Amino acids: CASSYWEGSNTGELFF.

The V and J genes are TRBV2 and TRBJ1-4, with no clear D. The V and J ends lost 3 bases and 10 bases respectively, with 6 bases between them. The CDR3 is 11 residues long. The germline V gene has CDR1 SNHLY and CDR2 FYNNEI. The chain's CDR3 is CASSDLGKLFF. The DNA of the CDR3 is TGTGCCAGCAGTGATTTAGGAAAACTGTTTTTT.

This sequence joins TRBV5-6 and TRBJ2-7; 8 bases are shared with TRBD2. CDR1 is SGHDT, CDR2 YYEEEE, per germline. The ends lost 1 base at V and 1 base at J; junction bases unmatched: 7. The CDR3 contains 16 residues. The CDR3, as DNA: TGTGCCAGCAGCTTGCGTGCGCTAGCGGGTTCCTACGAGCAGTACTTC. This encodes CASSLRALAGSYEQYF.

The chain has TRBV6-5 and TRBJ2-7, with 10 bases that match TRBD2. Germline lookup yields CDR1 MNHEY and CDR2 SVGAGI. This CDR3 has 15 residues. With 0 bases clipped from V and 6 bases from J, the junction kept 5 bases outside the gene matches. In nucleotides, the CDR3 is TGTGCCAGCAGTTACTCAACTAGCGGGGCAGGCGAGCAGTACTTC. Amino acids: CASSYSTSGAGEQYF.

The chain couples TRBV7-9 to TRBJ2-7; tentatively, D is TRBD2 (7 bases). The CDR3 runs to 12 residues. V was clipped by 3 bases and J by 6 bases, with 9 bases between them. Germline lookup yields CDR1 SEHNR and CDR2 FQNEAQ (reference sequence). The CDR3 DNA reads as TGTGCCAGCAGCTTGAGGGGGGGCGAGCAGTACTTC. Encoded protein: CASSLRGGEQYF.

This clone is large by share. The chain couples TRBV6-5 to TRBJ2-2, with D possibly matching TRBD2 (5 bases). The CDR3 is 14 amino acids. Germline lookup yields CDR1 MNHEY and CDR2 SVGAGI. The V and J ends lost 2 bases and 8 bases respectively, with 12 bases between them. Written as DNA, the CDR3 is TGTGCCAGCAGTTACCGGAGAGGGCAGGGGGAGCTGTTTTTT. Translation: CASSYRRGQGELFF.

The chain links TRBV30 to TRBJ2-5; D gene ambiguous. This CDR3 contains 12 residues. V lost 1 base and J lost 5, with 8 bases in between. CDR1 is GTSNPN, CDR2 SVGIG, per germline (reference sequence). The CDR3 is CAWSERRETQYF. CDR3 nucleotides: TGTGCCTGGAGTGAGAGGCGGGAGACCCAGTACTTC.

The V call is TRBV5-1, the J call TRBJ2-7, with no clear D. From germline, CDR1 is SGHRS and CDR2 YFSETQ. The V and J ends lost 0 bases and 0 bases respectively, with 10 bases between them. CDR3 length: 15 residues. The DNA for the CDR3 is TGCGCCAGCAGCTTGGCGTCGCCAGGCTCCTACGAGCAGTACTTC. This encodes CASSLASPGSYEQYF.

V usage is TRBV19 and J usage is TRBJ2-2; TRBD2 agrees at 8 bases. The CDR3 is 13 amino acids. Germline values: CDR1 LNHDA, CDR2 SQIVND (reference sequence). Losses at the gene ends were 11 bases for V and 3 bases for J; bases not matched to a gene: 5. Written as DNA, the CDR3 is TGTGCCGGGAGCGGGAGTGACACCGGGGAGCTGTTTTTT. Translation gives CAGSGSDTGELFF.

This clone appeared a single time. This chain connects TRBV27 to TRBJ1-5; D remains unclear. V was clipped by 2 bases and J by 6 bases, with 14 bases between them. The CDR3 is 15 amino acids. CDR1 is MNHEY and CDR2 is SMNVEV in the germline V gene (reference sequence). The CDR3 bases are TGTGCCAGCAGTTTAACCTGGCAAGCCGGTCAGCCCCAGCATTTT. Translated, it gives CASSLTWQAGQPQHF.

V and J are TRBV25-1 and TRBJ1-2, with 8 bases identical to TRBD1. V shed 6 bases and J 7 bases; nucleotides not matched to a gene: 19. The germline V gene encodes CDR1 MGHDK and CDR2 SYGVNS. The CDR3 spans 17 residues. The CDR3 DNA follows: TGTGCCAGCAGCGACTCCGATGGACAGGGAGCCCGGGGTGGCTACACCTTC. This codes for CASSDSDGQGARGGYTF.

The gene calls are TRBV6-1 and TRBJ2-4; the D gene is possibly TRBD2 (5 bases). With 4 bases removed from V and 6 bases from J, the gap between germline ends came to 16 bases. The CDR3 is made up of 15 amino acids. Germline loops: CDR1 MNHNS, CDR2 SASEGT. The DNA for the CDR3 is TGTGCCAGCAGTGTCGGGGTCCTTAACTTAAACATTCAGTACTTC. Its protein is CASSVGVLNLNIQYF.

The chain employs TRBV30 and TRBJ2-3, with D possibly matching TRBD1 (5 bases). Germline V gives CDR1 GTSNPN, CDR2 SVGIG (reference sequence). There are 14 residues in the CDR3. Trimming shortened V by 2 bases and J by 0 bases, and 9 bases separated the two germline ends. The CDR3 region has the DNA TGTGCCTGGAGTAGACAGCTTAGCACAGATACGCAGTATTTT. Translation: CAWSRQLSTDTQYF.

The V gene is TRBV6-4, the J gene TRBJ2-1; TRBD2 matches 7 bases. CDR1 is MRHNA, CDR2 SNTAGT, per germline. Losses at the gene ends were 4 bases for V and 1 base for J; bases not matched to a gene: 4. CDR3 length equals 15 residues. CDR3 coding DNA: TGTGCCAGCAGTGCTAAGCGGGGTTCCTACAATGAGCAGTTCTTC. Its translation: CASSAKRGSYNEQFF.

The chain recombines TRBV19 with TRBJ2-2; TRBD2 agrees at 7 bases. J gave up 0 bases and V 3 bases, and 4 bases lay outside the gene matches. Germline lookup yields CDR1 LNHDA and CDR2 SQIVND (reference sequence). The CDR3 is made up of 16 amino acids. CDR3 amino acids: CASSINSGTNTGELFF. The CDR3 nucleotides read TGTGCCAGTAGTATTAACAGCGGGACGAACACCGGGGAGCTGTTTTTT. The entire variable domain, with the rest obtained from reference TRBV19 and TRBJ2-2, is as follows: DGGITQSPKYLFRKEGQNVTLSCEQNLNHDAMYWYRQDPGQGLRLIYYSQIVNDFQKGDIAEGYSVSREKKESFPLTVTSAQKNPTAFYLCASSINSGTNTGELFFGEGSRLTVL.

This clone was observed a handful of times. The V call is TRBV19, the J call TRBJ1-5; D perhaps matches TRBD1 (5 bases). Germline CDR1 is LNHDA and CDR2 is SQIVND (reference sequence). Trimming stripped 5 bases from V and 7 bases from J, with 12 bases between. CDR3 length: 13 amino acids. The CDR3 region is CASSRGIEQPQHF. The CDR3 DNA reads as TGTGCCAGTAGTCGGGGGATAGAGCAGCCCCAGCATTTT.

The chain joins TRBV11-2 to TRBJ2-3; no firm D call. V lost 6 bases and J lost 1, with 8 bases in between. This CDR3 has 13 amino acids. In germline, CDR1 is SGHAT, CDR2 FQNNGV. The CDR3 DNA reads TGTGCCAGCAGACCAATAGGCACAGATACGCAGTATTTT. Amino acids: CASRPIGTDTQYF.

The chain combines TRBV7-9 with TRBJ2-1; perhaps D is TRBD1 or TRBD2 (5 bases each). Trimming shortened V by 6 bases and J by 5 bases, and 20 bases separated the two germline ends. The germline V gene has CDR1 SEHNR and CDR2 FQNEAQ (reference sequence). The CDR3 length is 16 residues. The CDR3 is CASSSPFRGRDNEQFF. As DNA, the CDR3 is TGTGCCAGCAGTTCTCCTTTCCGGGGCCGGGACAATGAGCAGTTCTTC.

The V and J genes are TRBV28 and TRBJ1-1, with D uncertain. CDR1 and CDR2 from the germline V gene are MDHEN and SYDVKM. The CDR3 totals 11 residues. The V gene lost 5 bases and the J gene lost 3 bases, with 4 bases spanning the gap. CDR3 region: CASSIYTEAFF. CDR3 DNA sequence: TGTGCCAGCAGTATATACACTGAAGCTTTCTTT.

The V call is TRBV7-9, the J call TRBJ1-6; D unresolved. In germline, CDR1 is SEHNR, CDR2 FQNEAQ (reference sequence). V was cut by 5 bases and J by 4 bases, with 9 bases left in between. The CDR3 sequence is 14 residues long. In nucleotides, the CDR3 is TGTGCCAGCAGCGACGACGGTTATAATTCACCCCTCCACTTT. Protein sequence: CASSDDGYNSPLHF.

The genes are TRBV5-4 and TRBJ1-4; perhaps TRBD1 as D (5 bases). This CDR3 region has 13 residues. The germline V gene has CDR1 SGHNT and CDR2 YYREEE (reference sequence). Trimming removed 5 bases from V and 8 bases from J, with 13 bases in between. The CDR3 reads CASRKPGGEKLFF. The CDR3 region has the DNA TGTGCCAGCAGAAAGCCGGGGGGGGAAAAACTGTTTTTT.